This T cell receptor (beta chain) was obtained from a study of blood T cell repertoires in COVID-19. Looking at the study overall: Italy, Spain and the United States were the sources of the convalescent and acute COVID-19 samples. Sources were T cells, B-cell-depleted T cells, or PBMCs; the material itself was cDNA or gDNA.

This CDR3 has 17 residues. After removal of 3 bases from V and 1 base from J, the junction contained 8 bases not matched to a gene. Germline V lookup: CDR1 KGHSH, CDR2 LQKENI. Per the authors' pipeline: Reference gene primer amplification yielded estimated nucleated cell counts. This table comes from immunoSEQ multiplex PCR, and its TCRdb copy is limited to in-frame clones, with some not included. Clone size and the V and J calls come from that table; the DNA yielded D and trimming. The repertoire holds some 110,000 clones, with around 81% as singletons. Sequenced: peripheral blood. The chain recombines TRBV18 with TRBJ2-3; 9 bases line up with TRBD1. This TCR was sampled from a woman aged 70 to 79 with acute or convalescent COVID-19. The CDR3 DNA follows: TGTGCCAGCTCACCTGGGACAGGGCGGACGGGCACAGATACGCAGTATTTT. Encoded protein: CASSPGTGRTGTDTQYF.